This T cell receptor (beta chain) comes out of a study of PD-1 blockade in classical Hodgkin lymphoma. Study-wide findings and caveats: After ASCT, patients who started nivolumab under 1 year later were excluded.

This CDR3 has 19 amino acids. Stated time point: cycle 4 day 1 (C4D1), after less than 7 weeks of nivolumab. There was relapse after autologous stem cell transplantation in every patient, and there was variation in brentuximab vedotin exposure. Using immunoSEQ multiplex PCR, the repertoire was profiled, and TCRdb retains in-frame clones only, with some absent. The sample consists of 100,000 or so clones, 75% to 95% of them appearing once. Details on this clone: As yet, its antigen is unknown.

The chain combines TRBV21-1 with TRBJ1-4; the D call of TRBD1 is as the table states it, not checked on the DNA. TRBV21-1 is classified as a pseudogene. The TCR comes from a human donor with classical Hodgkin lymphoma. Sequences were derived from peripheral blood mononuclear cells (PBMCs), sampled before the fourth cycle of nivolumab. CDR3 residues: CASSSTGTGNIATNEKLFF. CDR3 nucleotide sequence: TGTGCCAGCAGCTCAACCGGGACAGGGAATATAGCAACTAATGAAAAACTGTTTTTT.